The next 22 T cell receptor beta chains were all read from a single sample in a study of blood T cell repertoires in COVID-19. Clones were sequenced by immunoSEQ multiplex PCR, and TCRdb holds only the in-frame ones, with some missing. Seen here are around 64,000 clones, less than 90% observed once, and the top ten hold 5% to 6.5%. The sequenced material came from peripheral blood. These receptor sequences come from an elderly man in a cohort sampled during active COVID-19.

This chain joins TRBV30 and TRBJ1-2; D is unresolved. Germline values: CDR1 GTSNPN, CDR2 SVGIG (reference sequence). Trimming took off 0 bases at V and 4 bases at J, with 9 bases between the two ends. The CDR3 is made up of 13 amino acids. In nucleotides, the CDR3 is TGTGCCTGGAGTGTCGGGGATGCCTATGGCTACACCTTC. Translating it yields CAWSVGDAYGYTF.

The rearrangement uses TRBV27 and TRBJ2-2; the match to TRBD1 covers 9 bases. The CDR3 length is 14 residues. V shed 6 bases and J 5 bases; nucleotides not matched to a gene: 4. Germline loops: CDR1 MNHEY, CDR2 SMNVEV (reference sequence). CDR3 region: CASSRDRVTGELFF. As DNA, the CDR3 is TGTGCCAGCAGCCGGGACAGGGTAACCGGGGAGCTGTTTTTT.

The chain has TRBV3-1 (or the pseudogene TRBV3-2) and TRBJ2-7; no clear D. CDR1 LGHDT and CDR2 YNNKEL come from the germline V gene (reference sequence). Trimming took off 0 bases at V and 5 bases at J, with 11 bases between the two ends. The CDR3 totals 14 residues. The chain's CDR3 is CASSQDLTAHEQYF. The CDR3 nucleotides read TGTGCCAGCAGCCAAGATTTAACAGCCCACGAGCAGTACTTC.

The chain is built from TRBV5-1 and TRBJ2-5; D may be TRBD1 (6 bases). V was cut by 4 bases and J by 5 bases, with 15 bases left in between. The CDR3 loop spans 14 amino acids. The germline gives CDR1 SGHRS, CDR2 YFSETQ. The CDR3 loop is CASSPGTSVETQYF. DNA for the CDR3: TGCGCCAGCAGCCCCGGGACATCCGTGGAGACCCAGTACTTC.

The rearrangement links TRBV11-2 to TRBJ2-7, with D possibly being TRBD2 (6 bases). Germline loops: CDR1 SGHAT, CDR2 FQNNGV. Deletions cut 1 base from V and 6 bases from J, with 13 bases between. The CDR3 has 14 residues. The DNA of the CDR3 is TGTGCCAGCAGCTTAGGGAGTACCGGGGGCGAGCAGTACTTC. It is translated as CASSLGSTGGEQYF.

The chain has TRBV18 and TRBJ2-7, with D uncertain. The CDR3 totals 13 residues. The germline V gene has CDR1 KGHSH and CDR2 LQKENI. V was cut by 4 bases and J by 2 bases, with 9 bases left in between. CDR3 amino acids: CASSLDGAYEQYF. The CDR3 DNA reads TGTGCCAGCTCACTTGACGGAGCCTACGAGCAGTACTTC.

The CDR3 DNA follows: TGCGCCAGCACTGACAGGGGAGGCAATGAGCAGTTCTTC. Translated, it gives CASTDRGGNEQFF. The rearrangement uses TRBV5-1 and TRBJ2-1; 8 bases fit TRBD1. V lost 6 bases, J lost 6 bases, and 5 bases stayed unmatched. Germline V gene data show CDR1 as SGHRS and CDR2 as YFSETQ. The CDR3 consists of 13 residues.

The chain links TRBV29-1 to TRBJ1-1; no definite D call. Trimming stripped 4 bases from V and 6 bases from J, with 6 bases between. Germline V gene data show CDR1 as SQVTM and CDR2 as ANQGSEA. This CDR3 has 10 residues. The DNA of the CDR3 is TGCAGCGTTGGAGGTTCTGAAGCTTTCTTT. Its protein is CSVGGSEAFF.

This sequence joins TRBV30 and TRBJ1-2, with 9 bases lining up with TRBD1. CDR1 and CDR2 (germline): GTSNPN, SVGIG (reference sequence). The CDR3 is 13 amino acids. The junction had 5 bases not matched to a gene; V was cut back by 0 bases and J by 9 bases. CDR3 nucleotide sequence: TGTGCCTGGAGTGTATTGGGACAGGGAAGCTACACCTTC. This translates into CAWSVLGQGSYTF.

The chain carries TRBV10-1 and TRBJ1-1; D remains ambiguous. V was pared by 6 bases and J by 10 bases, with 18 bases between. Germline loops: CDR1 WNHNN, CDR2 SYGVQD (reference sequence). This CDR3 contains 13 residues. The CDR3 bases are TGCGCCAGCAGCAGACACAACCTCGAGGGAGCTTTCTTT. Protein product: CASSRHNLEGAFF.

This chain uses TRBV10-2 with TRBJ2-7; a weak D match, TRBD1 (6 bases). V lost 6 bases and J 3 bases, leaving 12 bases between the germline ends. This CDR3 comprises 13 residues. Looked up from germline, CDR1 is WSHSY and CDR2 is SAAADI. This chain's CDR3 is CASRDRPYYEQYF. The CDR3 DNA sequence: TGCGCCAGCAGGGACAGACCATACTACGAGCAGTACTTC.

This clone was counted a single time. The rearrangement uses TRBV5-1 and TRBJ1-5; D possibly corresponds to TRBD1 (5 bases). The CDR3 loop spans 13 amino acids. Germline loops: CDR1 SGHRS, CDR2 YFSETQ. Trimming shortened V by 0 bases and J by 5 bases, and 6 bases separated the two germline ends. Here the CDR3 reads CASSLGRDQPQHF. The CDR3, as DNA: TGCGCCAGCAGCTTGGGCAGGGATCAGCCCCAGCATTTT. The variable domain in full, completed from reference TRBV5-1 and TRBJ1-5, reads KAGVTQTPRYLIKTRGQQVTLSCSPISGHRSVSWYQQTPGQGLQFLFEYFSETQRNKGNFPGRFSGRQFSNSRSEMNVSTLELGDSALYLCASSLGRDQPQHFGDGTRLSIL.

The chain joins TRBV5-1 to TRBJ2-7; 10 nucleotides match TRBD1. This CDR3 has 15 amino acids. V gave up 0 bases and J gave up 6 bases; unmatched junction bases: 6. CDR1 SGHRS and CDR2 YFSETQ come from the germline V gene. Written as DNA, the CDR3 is TGCGCCAGCAGCTTGGTGGTGACAGGGGGCCTCGAGCAGTACTTC. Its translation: CASSLVVTGGLEQYF.

In DNA, the CDR3 is TGTGCCAGTAGTATTGCGGGAGGGCTTGGGAATGAGCAGTTCTTC. The encoded protein is CASSIAGGLGNEQFF. The rearrangement joins TRBV19 to TRBJ2-1, with 9 bases fitting TRBD2. Germline V gene lookup returns CDR1 LNHDA and CDR2 SQIVND (reference sequence). The CDR3 has 15 residues. V dropped 3 bases and J dropped 7; count of bases not matched to a gene: 7. The full variable domain, completed using reference TRBV19 and TRBJ2-1, is DGGITQSPKYLFRKEGQNVTLSCEQNLNHDAMYWYRQDPGQGLRLIYYSQIVNDFQKGDIAEGYSVSREKKESFPLTVTSAQKNPTAFYLCASSIAGGLGNEQFFGPGTRLTVL.

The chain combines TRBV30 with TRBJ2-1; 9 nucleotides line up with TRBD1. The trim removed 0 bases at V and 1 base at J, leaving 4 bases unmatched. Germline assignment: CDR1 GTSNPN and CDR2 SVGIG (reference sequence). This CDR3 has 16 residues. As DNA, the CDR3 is TGTGCCTGGAGTGTACGGGGACAGGGATCCTACAATGAGCAGTTCTTC. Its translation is CAWSVRGQGSYNEQFF.

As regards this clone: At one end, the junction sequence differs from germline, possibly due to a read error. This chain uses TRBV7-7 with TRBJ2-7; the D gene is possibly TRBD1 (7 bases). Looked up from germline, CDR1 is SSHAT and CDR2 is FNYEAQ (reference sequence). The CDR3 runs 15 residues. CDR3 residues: CASSLGPGGSYEQYF. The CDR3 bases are TGTGCTAGCAGCTTAGGTCCAGGGGGGAGCTACGAGCAGTACTTC.

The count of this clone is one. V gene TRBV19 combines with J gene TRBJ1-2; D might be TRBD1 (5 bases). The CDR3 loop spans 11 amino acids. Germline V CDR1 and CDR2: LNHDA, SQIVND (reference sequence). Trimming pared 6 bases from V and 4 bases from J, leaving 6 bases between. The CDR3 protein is CASRQGYGYTF. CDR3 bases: TGTGCCAGTAGGCAGGGCTATGGCTACACCTTC.

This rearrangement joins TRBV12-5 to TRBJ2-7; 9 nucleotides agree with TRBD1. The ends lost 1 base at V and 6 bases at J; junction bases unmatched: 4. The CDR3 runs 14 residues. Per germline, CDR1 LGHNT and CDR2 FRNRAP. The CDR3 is CASGLGTGDIEQYF. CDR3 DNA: TGTGCTAGTGGTTTGGGGACAGGGGATATCGAGCAGTACTTC.

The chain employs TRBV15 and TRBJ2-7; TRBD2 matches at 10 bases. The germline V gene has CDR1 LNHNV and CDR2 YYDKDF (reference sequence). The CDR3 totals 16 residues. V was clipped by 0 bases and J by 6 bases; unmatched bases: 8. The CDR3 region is CATSRDLASGGIEQYF. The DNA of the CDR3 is TGTGCCACCAGCAGAGATTTGGCTAGCGGGGGAATCGAGCAGTACTTC.

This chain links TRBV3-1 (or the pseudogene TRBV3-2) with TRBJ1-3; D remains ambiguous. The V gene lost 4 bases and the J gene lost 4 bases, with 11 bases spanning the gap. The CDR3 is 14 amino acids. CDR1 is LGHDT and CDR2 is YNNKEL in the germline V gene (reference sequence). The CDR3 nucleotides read TGTGCCAGCAGCCCGCGCCGACAAGGAAACACCATATATTTT. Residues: CASSPRRQGNTIYF.

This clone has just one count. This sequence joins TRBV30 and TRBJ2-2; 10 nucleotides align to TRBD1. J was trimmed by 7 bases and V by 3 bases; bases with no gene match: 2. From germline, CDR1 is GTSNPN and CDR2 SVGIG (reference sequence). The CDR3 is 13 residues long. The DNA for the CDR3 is TGTGCCTGGAGGGGACAGGGGATCGGGGAGCTGTTTTTT. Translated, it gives CAWRGQGIGELFF.

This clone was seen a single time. CDR3 in amino acids: CASSPHLTSGAYNEQFF. The CDR3, as DNA: TGTGCCAGCAGCCCTCACTTGACTAGCGGGGCTTACAATGAGCAGTTCTTC. The chain joins TRBV3-1 (or the pseudogene TRBV3-2) to TRBJ2-1; 11 positions match TRBD2. Germline loops: CDR1 LGHDT, CDR2 YNNKEL (reference sequence). Trimming at V came to 4 bases and at J to 4 bases, leaving 9 bases not matched to a gene. This CDR3 has 17 amino acids.